Included here is one T cell receptor beta chain sequence, with context. The antigen is not known. Only in-frame clones appear in the TCRdb table, and some are missing; sequencing was by immunoSEQ multiplex PCR. The sample lists about 50,000 clones; less than 90% were seen once. The entry originates in a study of OX40 agonist ivuxolimab in advanced cancers. Findings and caveats of the study: Certain nonresponders additionally had low normalized T-cell clonal expansion.

CDR3 length: 12 residues. Germline-derived CDR1 and CDR2 are SGDLS and YYNGEE. V was pared by 0 bases and J by 4 bases, with 4 bases between. This chain uses TRBV9 with TRBJ1-2; D remains ambiguous. The receptor was isolated from an adult with an advanced solid tumor such as melanoma, head and neck, liver or kidney cancer. Sample: CD4+ or CD8+ T cells sorted from blood, taken in a trial of the OX40 agonist ivuxolimab. The CDR3 sequence is CASSVDVYGYTF. Written as DNA, the CDR3 is TGTGCCAGCAGCGTAGATGTCTATGGCTACACCTTC.